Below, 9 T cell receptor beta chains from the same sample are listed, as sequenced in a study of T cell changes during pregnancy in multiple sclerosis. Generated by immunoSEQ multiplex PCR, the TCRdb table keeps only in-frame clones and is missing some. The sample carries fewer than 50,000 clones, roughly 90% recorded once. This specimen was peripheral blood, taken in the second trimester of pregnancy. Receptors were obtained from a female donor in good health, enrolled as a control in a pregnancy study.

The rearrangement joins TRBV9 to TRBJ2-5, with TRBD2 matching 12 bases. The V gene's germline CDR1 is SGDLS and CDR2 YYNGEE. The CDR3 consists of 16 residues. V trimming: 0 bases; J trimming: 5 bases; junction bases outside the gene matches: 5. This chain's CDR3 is CASSVGTSGVGETQYF. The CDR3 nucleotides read TGTGCCAGCAGCGTAGGGACTAGCGGGGTGGGGGAGACCCAGTACTTC.

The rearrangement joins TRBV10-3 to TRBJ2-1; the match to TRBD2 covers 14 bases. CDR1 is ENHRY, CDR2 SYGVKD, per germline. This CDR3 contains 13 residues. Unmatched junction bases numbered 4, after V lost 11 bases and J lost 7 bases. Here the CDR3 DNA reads TGTGCCTCGGGGACTAGCGGGAGAAATGAGCAGTTCTTC. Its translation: CASGTSGRNEQFF.

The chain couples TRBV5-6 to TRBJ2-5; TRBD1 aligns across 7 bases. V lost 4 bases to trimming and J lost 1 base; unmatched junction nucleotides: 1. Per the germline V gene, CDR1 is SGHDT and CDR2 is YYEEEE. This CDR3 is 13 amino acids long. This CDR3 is CASSRDSQETQYF. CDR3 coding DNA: TGTGCCAGCAGCCGGGACAGCCAAGAGACCCAGTACTTC.

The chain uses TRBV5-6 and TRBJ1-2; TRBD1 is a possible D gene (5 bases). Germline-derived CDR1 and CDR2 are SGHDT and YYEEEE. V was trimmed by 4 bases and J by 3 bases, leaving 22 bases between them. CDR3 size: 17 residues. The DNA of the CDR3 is TGTGCCAGCAGCCCCTCGTCGGGGGGACCCGTCGACTATGGCTACACCTTC. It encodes CASSPSSGGPVDYGYTF. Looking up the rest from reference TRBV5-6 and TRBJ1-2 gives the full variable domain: DAGVTQSPTHLIKTRGQQVTLRCSPKSGHDTVSWYQQALGQGPQFIFQYYEEEERQRGNFPDRFSGHQFPNYSSELNVNALLLGDSALYLCASSPSSGGPVDYGYTFGSGTRLTVV.

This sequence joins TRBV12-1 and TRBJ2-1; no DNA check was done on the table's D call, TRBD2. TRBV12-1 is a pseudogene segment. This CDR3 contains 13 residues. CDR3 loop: CASSLGTADEQFF. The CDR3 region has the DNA TGTGCCAGCAGCCTCGGGACTGCCGATGAGCAGTTCTTC.

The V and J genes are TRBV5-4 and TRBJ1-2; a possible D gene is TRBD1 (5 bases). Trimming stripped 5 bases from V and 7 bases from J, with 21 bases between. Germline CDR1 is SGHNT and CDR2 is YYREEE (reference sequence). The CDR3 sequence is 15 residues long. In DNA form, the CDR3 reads TGTGCCAGCAGGGCCGGGACTGCGGCTCGCGGTGGCTACACCTTC. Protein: CASRAGTAARGGYTF.

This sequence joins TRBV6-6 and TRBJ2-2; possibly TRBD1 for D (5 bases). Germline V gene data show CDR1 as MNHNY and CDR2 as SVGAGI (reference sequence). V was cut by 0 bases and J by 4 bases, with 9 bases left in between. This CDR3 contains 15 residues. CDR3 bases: TGTGCCAGCAGTTACTCCGGGCAGGGCACCGGGGAGCTGTTTTTT. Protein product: CASSYSGQGTGELFF.

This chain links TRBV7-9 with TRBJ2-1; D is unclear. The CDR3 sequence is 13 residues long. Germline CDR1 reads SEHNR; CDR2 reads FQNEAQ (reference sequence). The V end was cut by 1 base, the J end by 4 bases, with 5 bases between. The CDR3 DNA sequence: TGTGCCAGCAGCTTAGTAGTATACAATGAGCAGTTCTTC. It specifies CASSLVVYNEQFF. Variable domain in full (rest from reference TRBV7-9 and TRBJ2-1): DTGVSQNPRHKITKRGQNVTFRCDPISEHNRLYWYRQTLGQGPEFLTYFQNEAQLEKSRLLSDRFSAERPKGSFSTLEIQRTEQGDSAMYLCASSLVVYNEQFFGPGTRLTVL.

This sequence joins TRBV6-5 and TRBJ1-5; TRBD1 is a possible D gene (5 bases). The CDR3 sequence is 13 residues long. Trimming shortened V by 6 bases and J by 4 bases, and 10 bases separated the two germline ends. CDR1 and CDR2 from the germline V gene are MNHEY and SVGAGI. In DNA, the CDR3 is TGTGCCAGCAGGGCGGGGACGAATCAGCCCCAGCATTTT. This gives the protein CASRAGTNQPQHF.